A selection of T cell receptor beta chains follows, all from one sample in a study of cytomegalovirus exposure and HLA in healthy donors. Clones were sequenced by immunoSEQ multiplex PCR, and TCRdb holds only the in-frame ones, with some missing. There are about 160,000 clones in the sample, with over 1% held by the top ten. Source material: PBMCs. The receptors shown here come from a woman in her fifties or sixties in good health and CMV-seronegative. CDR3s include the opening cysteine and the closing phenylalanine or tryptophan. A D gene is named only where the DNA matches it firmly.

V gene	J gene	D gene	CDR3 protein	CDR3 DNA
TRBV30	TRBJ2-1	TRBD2	CAWSSGEGGEQFF	TGTGCCTGGAGCTCGGGGGAGGGAGGTGAGCAGTTCTTC
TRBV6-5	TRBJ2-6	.	CASSYSRGAGANVLTF	TGTGCCAGCAGTTACTCTAGGGGCGCTGGGGCCAACGTCCTGACTTTC
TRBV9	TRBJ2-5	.	CASSPYQGFQETQYF	TGTGCCAGCAGCCCATATCAGGGTTTCCAAGAGACCCAGTACTTC
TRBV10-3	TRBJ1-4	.	CAISDTGATNEKLFF	TGTGCCATCAGCGACACAGGAGCAACTAATGAAAAACTGTTTTTT
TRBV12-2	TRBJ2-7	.	CASRQRQANPKPYEQYF	TGTGCAAGTCGCCAGAGACAGGCCAACCCCAAGCCCTACGAGCAGTACTTC
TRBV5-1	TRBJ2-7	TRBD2	CASRGQVLAGGYEQYF	TGCGCCAGCAGGGGACAGGTACTAGCGGGAGGGTACGAGCAGTACTTC
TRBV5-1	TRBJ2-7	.	CASSSAAGEQYF	TGCGCCAGCAGCAGTGCGGCCGGAGAGCAGTACTTC
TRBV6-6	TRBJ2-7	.	CASSPGTYEQYF	TGTGCCAGCAGCCCCGGGACCTACGAGCAGTACTTC
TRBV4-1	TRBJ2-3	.	CASSLTRRSDTQYF	TGCGCCAGCAGCCTAACTAGGCGTTCAGATACGCAGTATTTT
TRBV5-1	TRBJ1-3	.	CASSLVGVGNTIYF	TGCGCCAGCAGCTTGGTCGGGGTCGGAAACACCATATATTTT
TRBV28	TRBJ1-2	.	CATCRGGRVHGYTF	TGTGCCACCTGCCGGGGGGGGCGGGTTCATGGCTACACCTTC
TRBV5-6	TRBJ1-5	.	CASTTGGNSNQPQHF	TGTGCCAGCACCACTGGGGGGAATAGCAATCAGCCCCAGCATTTT
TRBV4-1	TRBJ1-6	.	CASSQVPRGNSPLHF	TGCGCCAGCAGCCAAGTCCCCAGGGGAAATTCACCCCTCCACTTT
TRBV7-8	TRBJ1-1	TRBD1	CASSLVLTGASTEAFF	TGTGCCAGCAGCTTAGTGTTGACAGGGGCGTCCACTGAAGCTTTCTTT
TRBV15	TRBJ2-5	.	CATSSGLSMRGETQYF	TGTGCCACCTCCTCCGGGCTCTCGATGAGGGGGGAGACCCAGTACTTC
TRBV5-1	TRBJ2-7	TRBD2	CASSLGLAISYEQYF	TGCGCCAGCAGCCTGGGACTAGCTATCTCCTACGAGCAGTACTTC
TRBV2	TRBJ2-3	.	CASSEGSGVSTDTQYF	TGTGCCAGCAGTGAAGGTTCAGGGGTGAGCACAGATACGCAGTATTTT
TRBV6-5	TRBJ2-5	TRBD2	CASSYSMGLDETQYF	TGTGCCAGCAGTTACTCGATGGGACTAGACGAGACCCAGTACTTC
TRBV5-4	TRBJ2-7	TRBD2	CASSGGASGGRSPYEQYF	TGTGCCAGCAGCGGGGGGGCTAGCGGGGGCCGTAGCCCCTACGAGCAGTACTTC
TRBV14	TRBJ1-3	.	CASSLTGTSGNTIYF	TGTGCCAGCAGCCTTACCGGGACATCTGGAAACACCATATATTTT
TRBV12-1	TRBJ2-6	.	CASSLDLRLPSGANVLTF	TGTGCCAGCAGCTTGGACCTCCGACTACCCTCTGGGGCCAACGTCCTGACTTTC
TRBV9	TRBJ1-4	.	CASGQQGTNEKLFF	TGTGCCAGCGGGCAACAGGGAACTAATGAAAAACTGTTTTTT
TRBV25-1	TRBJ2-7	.	CASRETVGYEQYF	TGTGCCAGCAGGGAGACAGTAGGCTACGAGCAGTACTTC
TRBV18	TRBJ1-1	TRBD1	CASSPLLIQGGGTEAFF	TGTGCCAGCTCACCACTCTTAATACAGGGGGGGGGCACTGAAGCTTTCTTT
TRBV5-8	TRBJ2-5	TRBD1	CASSFEWTGGAETQYF	TGTGCCAGCAGCTTTGAGTGGACAGGGGGCGCAGAGACCCAGTACTTC
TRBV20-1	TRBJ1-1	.	CSGEGRTEAFF	TGCAGTGGAGAGGGGAGGACTGAAGCTTTCTTT
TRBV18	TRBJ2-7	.	CASSPQDNYEQYF	TGTGCCAGCTCACCCCAGGACAACTACGAGCAGTACTTC
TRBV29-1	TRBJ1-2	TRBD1	CSSVTGGNYGYTF	TGCAGCTCCGTGACAGGGGGCAACTATGGCTACACCTTC
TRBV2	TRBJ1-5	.	CATSGASNQPQHF	TGTGCCACCTCGGGAGCCAGCAATCAGCCCCAGCATTTT
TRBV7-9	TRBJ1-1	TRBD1	CASSISLTGGGTEAFF	TGTGCCAGCAGCATCTCATTGACAGGGGGTGGCACTGAAGCTTTCTTT
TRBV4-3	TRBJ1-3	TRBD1	CASSLRQGGPGNTIYF	TGCGCCAGCAGCCTACGACAGGGTGGACCTGGAAACACCATATATTTT
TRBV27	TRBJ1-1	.	CASSLFLTGEAFF	TGTGCCAGCAGTTTATTTCTCACGGGTGAAGCTTTCTTT
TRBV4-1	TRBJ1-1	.	CASSQTGVAEAFF	TGCGCCAGCAGCCAAACGGGAGTTGCTGAAGCTTTCTTT
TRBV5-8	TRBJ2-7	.	CASSSRGGETYEQYF	TGTGCCAGCAGCTCCCGGGGCGGGGAAACCTACGAGCAGTACTTC
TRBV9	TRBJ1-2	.	CASSEQPDSNDGYTF	TGTGCCAGCAGCGAGCAGCCGGACAGTAATGATGGCTACACCTTC